This T cell receptor (beta chain) was identified during a study of blood T cell repertoires in COVID-19. Study details: The study drew acute and convalescent COVID-19 samples from the United States, Italy and Spain. PBMCs, B-cell-depleted T cells, or T cells provided the cDNA or gDNA that made up the material.

Authors' analysis steps: The assay estimated nucleated cells by amplifying reference gene primers. Libraries were prepared by immunoSEQ multiplex PCR; TCRdb keeps only in-frame clonotypes and omits some of them. The V and J calls and clone size are taken from that table; D and trimming were inferred from the DNA. The data contain some 320,000 clones, 88% of them singletons. This CDR3 is built from 16 residues. V was pared by 5 bases and J by 0 bases, with 16 bases between. From germline, CDR1 is SGHTA and CDR2 FQGTGA. V and J are TRBV7-3 and TRBJ1-2; D gene uncertain. The source material was peripheral blood. The TCR sequence derives from a woman between 25 and 40 years old who had recovered from COVID-19. The CDR3 sequence is CASSPTGSTTNYGYTF. CDR3 in DNA: TGTGCCAGCAGCCCGACGGGGTCGACGACTAACTATGGCTACACCTTC.